These 28 T cell receptor beta chains were sequenced from one sample in a study of blood T cell repertoires in COVID-19. TCRdb keeps only in-frame clones here, not all; method: immunoSEQ multiplex PCR. This sample has 45,000 to 65,000 clones, with 75% to 80% found just once. Sequencing was done on a sample of peripheral blood. These receptors all stem from a human donor in a cohort sampled during active COVID-19.

The rearrangement joins TRBV4-1 to TRBJ2-3; TRBD2 aligns across 12 bases. This CDR3 spans 15 amino acids. Unmatched junction bases numbered 3, after V lost 6 bases and J lost 2 bases. Germline-derived CDR1 and CDR2 are MGHRA and YSYEKL. The CDR3 loop reads CASRTSGGFTDTQYF. The CDR3 DNA sequence: TGCGCCAGCAGGACTAGCGGGGGCTTCACAGATACGCAGTATTTT.

J is TRBJ2-1 and V is TRBV11-2, with D possibly being TRBD2 (6 bases). V gave up 4 bases and J gave up 7 bases, with 14 bases separating them. This CDR3 has 14 amino acids. CDR1 is SGHAT and CDR2 is FQNNGV in the germline V gene. CDR3 sequence (DNA): TGTGCCAGCAGCTGGCGGGGCGCGGTAAATGAGCAGTTCTTC. Amino acids: CASSWRGAVNEQFF.

The V call is TRBV5-8, the J call TRBJ2-2, with TRBD2 identical over 9 bases. The V segment lost 0 bases and the J segment 10 bases; nucleotides outside the gene matches: 4. The CDR3 length is 14 residues. In germline, CDR1 is SGHTS, CDR2 YDEGEE. The CDR3 nucleotides read TGTGCCAGCAGCTTGGCCAGCGGGAGGTCGGAGCTGTTTTTT. Protein sequence: CASSLASGRSELFF.

V gene TRBV2 combines with J gene TRBJ2-4, with D maybe TRBD2 (6 bases). Germline-derived CDR1 and CDR2 are SNHLY and FYNNEI. The CDR3 spans 18 residues. The V end lost 3 bases, the J end lost 2 bases, and 20 bases lay between the germline ends. CDR3 bases: TGTGCCAGCAGTGAGAACCCCGGGCTAGCGCGGACCAAAAACATTCAGTACTTC. Amino acids: CASSENPGLARTKNIQYF.

The CDR3: CASSVAASVGVYNEQFF. In nucleotides, the CDR3 is TGTGCCAGCAGCGTTGCTGCTTCCGTTGGAGTCTACAATGAGCAGTTCTTC. This chain links TRBV9 with TRBJ2-1, with D unresolved. V gave up 2 bases and J gave up 3 bases, with 18 bases separating them. Germline V gives CDR1 SGDLS, CDR2 YYNGEE. The length of the CDR3 is 17 residues. Using reference TRBV9 and TRBJ2-1 for the parts outside the CDR3, the full variable domain is DSGVTQTPKHLITATGQRVTLRCSPRSGDLSVYWYQQSLDQGLQFLIQYYNGEERAKGNILERFSAQQFPDLHSELNLSSLELGDSALYFCASSVAASVGVYNEQFFGPGTRLTVL.

The chain combines TRBV5-4 with TRBJ1-1; tentative D call: TRBD1 (6 bases). Germline V lookup: CDR1 SGHNT, CDR2 YYREEE (reference sequence). This CDR3 contains 15 residues. The V end lost 0 bases, the J end lost 5 bases, and 14 bases lay between the germline ends. The CDR3 region has the DNA TGTGCCAGCAGCTTGGCCCCAGGGGCGCGGACTGAAGCTTTCTTT. This gives the protein CASSLAPGARTEAFF. The variable domain in full, completed from reference TRBV5-4 and TRBJ1-1, reads ETGVTQSPTHLIKTRGQQVTLRCSSQSGHNTVSWYQQALGQGPQFIFQYYREEENGRGNFPPRFSGLQFPNYSSELNVNALELDDSALYLCASSLAPGARTEAFFGQGTRLTVV.

The chain links TRBV15 to TRBJ1-2; D is ambiguous. The V and J ends lost 3 bases and 3 bases respectively, with 14 bases between them. CDR3 length equals 15 residues. The V gene's germline CDR1 is LNHNV and CDR2 YYDKDF (reference sequence). The CDR3 here is CATSSVPSPYYGYTF. In DNA form, the CDR3 reads TGTGCCACCAGCAGTGTCCCGTCCCCCTACTATGGCTACACCTTC.

The table lists this clone with a count of one. The rearrangement links TRBV10-3 to TRBJ1-4; D is unresolved. The CDR3 runs 13 residues. V gave up 8 bases and J gave up 5 bases, with 12 bases separating them. Per the germline V gene, CDR1 is ENHRY and CDR2 is SYGVKD. CDR3 sequence: CAIRRTPNEKLFF. CDR3 nucleotides: TGTGCCATCCGACGGACTCCCAATGAAAAACTGTTTTTT.

The chain joins TRBV15 to TRBJ1-4, with 8 bases lining up with TRBD1. CDR3 length: 14 residues. Trimming cost V 7 bases and J 8 bases; bases outside gene matches: 9. Germline CDR1 is LNHNV and CDR2 is YYDKDF (reference sequence). CDR3 in DNA: TGTGCCACCACCTCAGGGGGCTTAGGGGAAAAACTGTTTTTT. Its translation is CATTSGGLGEKLFF.

This clone occurred a few times. J is TRBJ1-6 and V is TRBV30, with D perhaps TRBD1 (5 bases). This CDR3 region has 14 residues. The germline CDR1 and CDR2 sequences are GTSNPN and SVGIG (reference sequence). With 2 bases removed from V and 7 bases from J, the gap between germline ends came to 12 bases. The CDR3 sequence: CAWSPRAGNSPLHF. The CDR3 DNA is TGTGCCTGGAGTCCCAGGGCCGGCAATTCACCCCTCCACTTT.

The chain links TRBV28 to TRBJ1-1; 7 positions match TRBD1. The CDR3 contains 12 residues. The ends lost 2 bases at V and 12 bases at J; junction bases unmatched: 6. Germline assignment: CDR1 MDHEN and CDR2 SYDVKM. The CDR3 DNA follows: TGTGCCAGCAGTTTAGAAGGCAGGGGGACTTTCTTT. It codes for CASSLEGRGTFF.

The chain combines TRBV7-2 with TRBJ1-5; no reliable D call. V was clipped by 5 bases and J by 7 bases, with 9 bases between them. The length of the CDR3 is 12 residues. Germline loops: CDR1 SGHTA, CDR2 FQGNSA. CDR3 sequence (DNA): TGTGCCAGCAGCAACACGGGACAGCCCCAGCATTTT. Translating gives CASSNTGQPQHF.

This clone appeared once. This chain connects TRBV6-2 or TRBV6-3 to TRBJ2-1; a possible D gene is TRBD2 (6 bases). V lost 1 base to trimming and J lost 8 bases, with 6 bases between them. Germline CDR1 is MNHEY and CDR2 is SVGEGT. The length of the CDR3 is 12 residues. DNA for the CDR3: TGTGCCAGCAGTTACTGGGGGGATGAGCAGTTCTTC. Translated, it gives CASSYWGDEQFF.

This sequence joins TRBV19 and TRBJ2-1; 9 bases match TRBD2. V lost 4 bases to trimming and J lost 2 bases; unmatched junction nucleotides: 0. Germline V gene data show CDR1 as LNHDA and CDR2 as SQIVND (reference sequence). The CDR3 contains 14 residues. The CDR3 DNA reads TGTGCCAGTAGTAGCGGGGGGGCCTACAATGAGCAGTTCTTC. This encodes CASSSGGAYNEQFF.

The V call is TRBV7-2, the J call TRBJ2-1, with D possibly matching TRBD2 (5 bases). CDR3 length: 13 residues. The V gene lost 5 bases and the J gene lost 12 bases, with 17 bases spanning the gap. Germline V gene sequence: CDR1 SGHTA, CDR2 FQGNSA. The CDR3 is CASSQGRGLGQFF. The CDR3 bases are TGTGCCAGCAGCCAAGGTCGGGGTCTGGGGCAGTTCTTC. The complete variable domain, with remaining parts taken from reference TRBV7-2 and TRBJ2-1, reads GAGVSQSPSNKVTEKGKDVELRCDPISGHTALYWYRQSLGQGLEFLIYFQGNSAPDKSGLPSDRFSAERTGGSVSTLTIQRTQQEDSAVYLCASSQGRGLGQFFGPGTRLTVL.

The V and J genes are TRBV9 and TRBJ1-1, with 8 nucleotides matching TRBD1. Germline loops: CDR1 SGDLS, CDR2 YYNGEE. V was clipped by 4 bases and J by 6 bases; unmatched bases: 5. This CDR3 has 13 residues. As DNA, the CDR3 is TGTGCCAGCAGCTCGGAACAGGGGGCTGAAGCTTTCTTT. Translated: CASSSEQGAEAFF.

CDR3 region: CASSVDQADTQYF. For the CDR3, the DNA is TGTGCCAGCAGCGTAGATCAGGCAGATACGCAGTATTTT. The chain is built from TRBV9 and TRBJ2-3, with unresolved D. The CDR3 is made up of 13 amino acids. V shed 0 bases and J shed 4 bases, with 6 bases lying between them. The germline V gene encodes CDR1 SGDLS and CDR2 YYNGEE.

The chain is built from TRBV5-1 and TRBJ2-1; TRBD1 matches at 9 bases. The CDR3 extends over 15 amino acids. Germline V CDR1 and CDR2: SGHRS, YFSETQ. Unmatched junction bases numbered 8, after V lost 4 bases and J lost 6 bases. CDR3 sequence: CASSAGTGFLNEQFF. Written as DNA, the CDR3 is TGCGCCAGCAGCGCCGGGACAGGGTTCCTCAATGAGCAGTTCTTC.

Here the CDR3 DNA reads TGTGCCAGCAGTGAAGGGGGACTGGCCTTAAATGAAGCTTTCTTT. Translation gives CASSEGGLALNEAFF. This chain connects TRBV6-1 to TRBJ1-1; TRBD1 might be the D (5 bases). Germline CDR1 is MNHNS and CDR2 is SASEGT. V lost 1 base and J 7 bases, leaving 16 bases between the germline ends. This CDR3 spans 15 amino acids.

This chain links TRBV7-2 with TRBJ2-2; 10 nucleotides line up with TRBD2. Germline CDR1 and CDR2: SGHTA and FQGNSA. The CDR3 sequence is 15 residues long. Losses at the gene ends were 5 bases for V and 2 bases for J; bases not matched to a gene: 2. The CDR3 loop is CASSPSGGNTGELFF. The CDR3 nucleotides read TGTGCCAGCAGCCCTAGCGGGGGCAACACCGGGGAGCTGTTTTTT. The full variable domain, in which reference TRBV7-2 and TRBJ2-2 provide the parts outside the CDR3, is GAGVSQSPSNKVTEKGKDVELRCDPISGHTALYWYRQSLGQGLEFLIYFQGNSAPDKSGLPSDRFSAERTGGSVSTLTIQRTQQEDSAVYLCASSPSGGNTGELFFGEGSRLTVL.

This clone occurred a few times. V usage is TRBV5-1 and J usage is TRBJ2-3; TRBD2 matches at 14 bases. The CDR3 loop spans 19 amino acids. V gave up 2 bases and J gave up 4 bases; unmatched junction bases: 12. Germline loops: CDR1 SGHRS, CDR2 YFSETQ. In DNA form, the CDR3 reads TGCGCCAGCAGCTTCCCCCTTGGGACTAGCGGGAGTGGTGCAGATACGCAGTATTTT. Residues: CASSFPLGTSGSGADTQYF.

This sequence joins TRBV28 and TRBJ2-3; no clear D. CDR1 is MDHEN and CDR2 is SYDVKM in the germline V gene. The ends were cut back, 5 bases at V and 0 bases at J, with 9 bases in the middle. CDR3 length equals 14 residues. The CDR3: CASSTVASTDTQYF. DNA for the CDR3: TGTGCCAGCAGTACAGTGGCTAGCACAGATACGCAGTATTTT.

This clone appeared once. This chain connects TRBV5-1 to TRBJ2-7, with D perhaps matching TRBD2 (5 bases). Deletions cut 0 bases from V and 0 bases from J, with 16 bases between. CDR3 size: 17 residues. CDR1 and CDR2 from the germline V gene are SGHRS and YFSETQ. The CDR3 DNA sequence: TGCGCCAGCAGCTTGGGCCCCCCGGGAACGAGCTCCTACGAGCAGTACTTC. Translated, it gives CASSLGPPGTSSYEQYF.

The V call is TRBV10-1, the J call TRBJ2-3; no clear D. CDR1 and CDR2 (germline): WNHNN, SYGVQD (reference sequence). V was trimmed by 4 bases and J by 5 bases, leaving 7 bases between them. The CDR3 runs to 12 residues. CDR3 sequence reads: CASSAHRDTQYF. The CDR3, as DNA: TGCGCCAGCAGTGCACACCGAGATACGCAGTATTTT.

The CDR3 region has the DNA TGCGCCAGCAGCCATGGACAGGGGGCTGGGGCCAACGTCCTGACTTTC. As protein: CASSHGQGAGANVLTF. The gene calls are TRBV4-1 and TRBJ2-6; the match to TRBD1 covers 10 bases. The germline gives CDR1 MGHRA, CDR2 YSYEKL. With V trimmed by 3 bases and J by 2 bases, 1 base remained unmatched. The CDR3 sequence is 16 residues long.

This chain connects TRBV2 to TRBJ1-1; a possible D gene is TRBD1 (6 bases). The CDR3 loop spans 13 amino acids. Between the trimmed V and J ends, which lost 8 bases and 2 bases, there was a span of 12 bases. Germline values: CDR1 SNHLY, CDR2 FYNNEI. The CDR3 DNA reads TGTGCCAGCGTGGACAGAGCAAACACTGAAGCTTTCTTT. Its translation is CASVDRANTEAFF.

This chain joins TRBV3-1 (or the pseudogene TRBV3-2) and TRBJ2-7; 8 nucleotides match TRBD1. The germline V gene encodes CDR1 LGHDT and CDR2 YNNKEL (reference sequence). The CDR3 consists of 16 residues. Trimming at V came to 4 bases and at J to 0 bases, leaving 8 bases not matched to a gene. This CDR3 is CASSPLTGGLSYEQYF. The DNA of the CDR3 is TGTGCCAGCAGCCCCCTTACAGGGGGGCTCTCCTACGAGCAGTACTTC.

A single count supports this clone. The genes are TRBV20-1 and TRBJ1-5, with TRBD1 matching 8 bases. Germline-derived CDR1 and CDR2 are DFQATT and SNEGSKA (reference sequence). This CDR3 is 18 amino acids long. J gave up 0 bases and V 3 bases, and 13 bases lay outside the gene matches. DNA for the CDR3: TGCAGTGCTAGTATGTTCTCAGGGGGCGCCGCTAGCAATCAGCCCCAGCATTTT. It is translated as CSASMFSGGAASNQPQHF.